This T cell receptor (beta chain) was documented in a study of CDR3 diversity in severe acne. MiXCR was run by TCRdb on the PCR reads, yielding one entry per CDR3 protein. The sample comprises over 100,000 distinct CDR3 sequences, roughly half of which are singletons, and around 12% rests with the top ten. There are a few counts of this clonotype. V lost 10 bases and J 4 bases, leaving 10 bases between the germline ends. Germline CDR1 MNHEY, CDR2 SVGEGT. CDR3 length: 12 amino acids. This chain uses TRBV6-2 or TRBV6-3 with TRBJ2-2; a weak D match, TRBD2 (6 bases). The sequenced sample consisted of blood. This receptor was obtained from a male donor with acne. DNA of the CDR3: TGTGCCATCCTGGGGGGCACCGGGGAGCTGTTTTTT. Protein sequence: CAILGGTGELFF.